This T cell receptor (beta chain) was sequenced during a study of identical twins (dated by TCRdb to about 2016). Looking at the study overall: The study deep-sequenced TCR alpha and beta repertoires from monozygotic twins, unrelated adults of various ages and cord blood to test whether fetal clonotypes persist. Replicate twin experiments were performed at different times using different library preparation protocols to rule out contamination.

This clonotype was counted a few times. The antigen it recognizes is unknown. Per-base qualities were not stored, and no clone one base away is much larger. Receptor amplification or capture employed 5' RACE. Sequencing relied on an Illumina HiSeq 2000. A universal primer binding site was added through template switching, and the final cDNA carried a unique molecular identifier so that TCR cDNA molecules could be counted accurately. Specific primers in the conserved constant-segment region were used to synthesize first-strand cDNA for the TCR alpha and beta chains. Each cDNA library was double barcoded, with a SMART-Mk sample barcode plus Illumina barcodes, to control for contamination. TruSeq adapter sequences along with Illumina sample barcodes were introduced in two successive PCR steps. TCR alpha and beta cDNA libraries were sequenced on the Illumina HiSeq platform with custom primers. The paper's processing steps were these. MiGEC processed the raw reads to extract unique molecular identifiers, while MiXCR was used to determine the CDR3 positions. Recombination models were inferred per individual with the repgenHMM and IGoR tools using an EM algorithm. Shared clonotype analysis was performed with the tcR package in R, normalizing sharing by the product of cloneset sizes. To study raw recombination without the effects of thymic and clonal selection, out-of-frame nonproductive sequences were analyzed. The raw public data were reprocessed by TCRdb itself: fastp quality trimming at Q25, MiXCR clonotype calling, in-frame beta chains only. A single entry per CDR3 protein holds the most common genes and DNA from its merged rows. The V and J calls follow TCRdb's processing rather than the paper's. Here the sample has about 530,000 distinct CDR3 sequences; around 15% occur a single time. Of the sample, 0.44% falls within the top ten clones.

On the study overall, not on this receptor specifically: Zero-insertion analyses could be partly confounded by invariant T cells such as MAIT and iNKT, though diverse VJ usage argued against such confounding for most clonotypes. Abundant cord blood beta clonotypes had fewer insertions, young adult naive repertoires showed a similar but weaker trend, and memory repertoires showed no such trend. In monozygotic twins, recombination models systematically underestimated out-of-frame TCR alpha sharing, but the models matched the sharing seen between unrelated individuals. Compared with coincidental sharing between unrelated individuals, out-of-frame TCR alpha sequences shared between twins showed an excess of sequences with low generation probability. Excess twin sharing in beta out-of-frame sequences was weaker because fewer shared sequences lowered the signal-to-noise ratio. Because the same donors could not be followed over many years, the conclusions relied on cross-sectional statistical analysis.

From a lookup of the germline V gene (reference sequence), CDR1 and CDR2 are DFQATT and SNEGSKA. From cysteine to phenylalanine, the CDR3 is 15 amino acids long. Only the CDR3 part of the read is kept: 45 bases, read in frame from the first base. Ends trimmed: V by 6 bases, J by 0 bases; bases unmatched to a gene: 3. Every donor was a healthy Caucasian. The twin cohort consisted of three pairs of female monozygotic twins, all aged about 18 to 29 years. Positive isolation kits from Invitrogen were used to isolate CD4+ and CD8+ T cell populations. These sequences were also reported in another study, on yellow fever vaccine responses in identical twins. As the second study states: The T cell response to vaccination in identical twins was reported by the authors to appear partly convergent and partly personalized. In identical twins, the study followed T cell clones that responded to the vaccine with precision.

The sequenced sample consisted of CD4+ T cells sorted from blood. The chain employs TRBV20-1 and TRBJ2-1; TRBD2 matches 12 bases in the middle. This TCR came from a woman under 30 in good health. The bases are TGCAGTGCAACGACTAGCGGGAGCTCCTACAATGAGCAGTTCTTC. It specifies CSATTSGSSYNEQFF.